This is a list of T cell receptor beta chains from one sample in a study of regulatory T cells in long-lasting Graves disease. TCRdb re-called the multiplex PCR reads with MiXCR, one entry per CDR3 protein. The repertoire includes a few hundred thousand distinct CDR3 sequences, 15% to 20% of them detected once, and about 27% sits in the top ten. The same sample was also studied in work on T cells in Graves' hyperthyroidism and ophthalmopathy.

This sample comprised peripheral blood mononuclear cells (PBMCs), obtained at new diagnosis, from a patient treated with antithyroid drugs. The receptors derive from a man aged 40-55 years with Graves disease. Each CDR3 is given without its conserved first and last residue. Each record gives: CDR3 length, V gene, CDR3 protein.

>16|TRBV7-3
ASSSTGTGASSGNTIY
>12|TRBV7-2
ATAFDRGPREQY
>12|TRBV2
AGKLGTGTDTQY
>13|TRBV5-4
ASSRPSGSTDTQY
>13|TRBV6-1
ASSEQGRFPYEQY
>12|TRBV5-1
ASSSGQVKETQY
>12|TRBV24-1
ATSDRGPVGPQH
>11|TRBV6-1
ASAQGVNTEAF
>12|TRBV12-3/TRBV12-4
ASSLGGVRYEQY
>11|TRBV9
ASSVTLNTEAF
>11|TRBV20-1
SALGQGQETQY
>18|TRBV11-2
ASSTPVGGGGAWSTDTQY
>13|TRBV5-1
ASSALAGGPNEQF
>14|TRBV5-1
ASSLDPLLNTGELF
>13|TRBV14
ASSQARAMDTEAF
>11|TRBV10-3
AISQGGDTEAF
>12|TRBV27
ASRRGDGNQPQH
>13|TRBV5-1
ASSPPTASTDTQY
>14|TRBV7-2
ASSLIPGQITDTQY
>13|TRBV24-1
ASPSGTGSTDTQY
>12|TRBV18
ASSPREGPTEAF
>12|TRBV9
ASSVTTANYGYT
>11|TRBV12-3/TRBV12-4
ASSLRATDTQY
>16|TRBV29-1
SVEDLNSGGWFGNEQF
>16|TRBV27
ASSTRLAGGSVADTQY
>13|TRBV10-2
ASKEGDNSNQPQH
>13|TRBV7-3
ASSSGTSHTDTQY
>13|TRBV27
ASSPGRGGPDTQY
>12|TRBV6-5
ASSYGRYRYEQY
>16|TRBV28
ASISLGRNGLAKNIQY
>13|TRBV24-1
ATSDSRTGPKPQH
>12|TRBV2
ASIPEPGGPGYT
>13|TRBV2
ASSRPTGGNSPLH
>14|TRBV10-3
AISESQRLAGDTQY
>12|TRBV7-3
ASSSFGGADTQY
>12|TRBV24-1
ATRGAGDNQPQH
>13|TRBV18
ASSRGQSSYNEQF
>13|TRBV20-1
SANPGQGRRNEQF
>13|TRBV3-1
ASSSSAEAVPEAF
>15|TRBV6-1
ASSESTGFTLPYGYT
>12|TRBV25-1
ASRRDLDNSPLH
>12|TRBV19
ASSMQGTDNEQF
>14|TRBV3-1
ASSPGAGQDGTEAF
>11|TRBV18
ASSPPGGTEAF
>12|TRBV28
ASSTDIYNQPQH
>13|TRBV24-1
ATSEGLSYNSPLH
>12|TRBV30
AWRKPPENTEAF
>10|TRBV5-4
ASSSRQNEQF
>14|TRBV5-4
ASSPTGGGGDEKLF
>12|TRBV6-1
ASFPGPMNTEAF
>12|TRBV29-1
SVTTDRERYGYT
>14|TRBV4-3
ASSQEQGAYTGELF
>13|TRBV5-4
ASSLESLGSYEQF